Presented here are 14 T cell receptor beta chains from one specimen sequenced in a study of neoadjuvant anti-PD-1 for oral cavity cancer. This table comes from immunoSEQ multiplex PCR, and its TCRdb copy is limited to in-frame clones, with some not included. This sample has 15,000 or so clones; approximately 61% occur once, and the top ten carry about 3%. Here the sequenced sample was PBMCs, taken before nivolumab (anti-PD-1) treatment. The origin of the receptors is a person aged 40 to 85 with oral cavity squamous cell carcinoma.

The chain links TRBV7-3 to TRBJ1-2; D remains unclear. Trimming removed 5 bases at V and 2 bases at J, with 9 bases between. The CDR3 is 13 amino acids. Germline V lookup: CDR1 SGHTA, CDR2 FQGTGA. CDR3 nucleotide sequence: TGTGCCAGCAGCCAACCCGGGAACTATGGCTACACCTTC. Translating gives CASSQPGNYGYTF.

This clone has only a few counts. V gene TRBV27 combines with J gene TRBJ1-4, with D hard to call. Between the trimmed V and J ends, which lost 3 bases and 8 bases, there was a span of 7 bases. CDR1 is MNHEY and CDR2 is SMNVEV in the germline V gene (reference sequence). CDR3 length: 12 amino acids. The CDR3: CASSLLGEKLFF. As DNA, the CDR3 is TGTGCCAGCAGTTTGCTAGGGGAAAAACTGTTTTTT.

This chain connects TRBV5-4 to TRBJ2-1; 7 bases match TRBD1. Germline V lookup: CDR1 SGHNT, CDR2 YYREEE (reference sequence). The CDR3 contains 15 residues. The junction had 9 bases not matched to a gene; V was cut back by 3 bases and J by 6 bases. The CDR3 DNA follows: TGTGCCAGCAGCTCGGGTGGGACAGACCCCAATGAGCAGTTCTTC. Its protein product is CASSSGGTDPNEQFF.

V gene TRBV11-3 combines with J gene TRBJ2-7; a possible D gene is TRBD2 (6 bases). The CDR3 loop spans 13 amino acids. Germline assignment: CDR1 SGHNT and CDR2 YENEEA. Between the trimmed V and J ends, which lost 5 bases and 10 bases, there was a span of 18 bases. CDR3 loop: CASSASGTPRQYF. CDR3 in DNA: TGTGCCAGCAGCGCATCCGGGACTCCCCGACAGTACTTC.

This chain joins TRBV21-1 and TRBJ2-3; the table gives TRBD1 as D, unverified against the DNA. TRBV21-1 represents a pseudogene. The CDR3 sequence is 24 residues long. The DNA of the CDR3 is TGTGCCAGCAGCACAGGACAGGGGGCGCATCATACGGGAGGCCCGAGAAGAAATCGATATACGCAGTATTTT. This encodes CASSTGQGAHHTGGPRRNRYTQYF.

The chain joins TRBV6-5 to TRBJ2-7; 7 bases fit TRBD2. Germline V CDR1 and CDR2: MNHEY, SVGAGI. The CDR3 totals 15 residues. V dropped 2 bases and J dropped 4; count of bases not matched to a gene: 8. The CDR3 nucleotides are TGTGCCAGCAGTTACAGGGCGGGAGAGGGGTACGAGCAGTACTTC. The encoded protein is CASSYRAGEGYEQYF.

The J gene is TRBJ2-3, the V gene TRBV6-1; 7 bases agree with TRBD1. CDR1 and CDR2 from the germline V gene are MNHNS and SASEGT. The ends lost 8 bases at V and 3 bases at J; junction bases unmatched: 5. The CDR3 has 13 residues. CDR3 coding DNA: TGTGCCAGCCGGACAGGTAAAACAGATACGCAGTATTTT. Its translation: CASRTGKTDTQYF.

V and J are TRBV4-2 and TRBJ2-5; D is possibly TRBD1 (5 bases). There are 16 residues in the CDR3. The germline V gene has CDR1 LGHNA and CDR2 YNFKEQ. Trimming left V 0 bases short and J 5 bases short, with 16 bases between. CDR3 nucleotide sequence: TGTGCCAGCAGCCAAGATATCGACAGTTTAGGGGAGACCCAGTACTTC. It specifies CASSQDIDSLGETQYF.

The chain has TRBV10-1 and TRBJ1-1; D is unresolved. V lost 6 bases and J lost 1, with 12 bases in between. The CDR3 sequence is 14 residues long. CDR1 is WNHNN, CDR2 SYGVQD, per germline (reference sequence). The CDR3 region is CASSPAGSNTEAFF. CDR3 DNA: TGCGCCAGCAGCCCAGCGGGGTCGAACACTGAAGCTTTCTTT.

CDR3 in amino acids: CASSDRTSGSSYNEQFF. As DNA, the CDR3 is TGTGCCAGCAGTGACCGGACTAGCGGGAGCTCCTACAATGAGCAGTTCTTC. V is TRBV27 and J is TRBJ2-1, with TRBD2 matching over 13 bases. Germline trimming cut 5 bases from V and 0 bases from J; bases unmatched to any gene: 4. The CDR3 is 17 residues long. Looked up from germline, CDR1 is MNHEY and CDR2 is SMNVEV (reference sequence).

In DNA, the CDR3 is TGTGCCAGCAGCTTAGCAGGGGGGGGGACTGAAGCTTTCTTT. It is translated as CASSLAGGGTEAFF. This chain connects TRBV11-2 to TRBJ1-1, with 7 bases that match TRBD1. The J segment lost 5 bases and the V segment lost 1 base, leaving 4 bases of the junction unmatched. Germline V CDR1 and CDR2: SGHAT, FQNNGV. The CDR3 has 14 residues.

V usage is TRBV19 and J usage is TRBJ2-1; no clear D gene. The CDR3 spans 14 residues. V was pared by 10 bases and J by 0 bases, with 13 bases between. Germline CDR1 reads LNHDA; CDR2 reads SQIVND (reference sequence). CDR3: CATSPDSSYNEQFF. The DNA for the CDR3 is TGTGCCACCTCCCCGGATAGCTCCTACAATGAGCAGTTCTTC. Together with reference TRBV19 and TRBJ2-1, the CDR3 gives the full variable domain: DGGITQSPKYLFRKEGQNVTLSCEQNLNHDAMYWYRQDPGQGLRLIYYSQIVNDFQKGDIAEGYSVSREKKESFPLTVTSAQKNPTAFYLCATSPDSSYNEQFFGPGTRLTVL.

V usage is TRBV5-8 and J usage is TRBJ1-5, with D perhaps matching TRBD1 (5 bases). The CDR3 covers 15 residues. Per germline, CDR1 SGHTS and CDR2 YDEGEE. The V and J ends lost 1 base and 2 bases respectively, with 10 bases between them. The CDR3 region is CASSLQGTGNQPQHF. The CDR3 DNA is TGTGCCAGCAGCTTGCAGGGAACTGGCAATCAGCCCCAGCATTTT.

The chain links TRBV20-1 to TRBJ1-2; D gene ambiguous. Trimming stripped 4 bases from V and 4 bases from J, with 7 bases between. Per germline, CDR1 DFQATT and CDR2 SNEGSKA (reference sequence). This CDR3 has 11 amino acids. Written as DNA, the CDR3 is TGCAGTGCTACGGGTAGCTATGGCTACACCTTC. This encodes CSATGSYGYTF.